The 5 T cell receptor beta chains below were found in one sample sequenced in a study of T cell responses to AZD1222 COVID-19 vaccine (dated by TCRdb to the early 2020s). What the time point label conveys for this sample: baseline before first vaccination. The method was the immunoSEQ multiplex PCR assay. TCRdb took over this immuneACCESS table, retaining in-frame rearrangements with V and J assigned. Such tables are incomplete; in checked studies, under half of the missing clones stem from an unresolved V gene, and the remainder is unexplained. The sample data list some 200,000 clones, and 85% to 95% of these were observed just once. Around 4.3% of the sample lies in the top ten. The material sequenced was peripheral blood, taken on day 0 of AZD1222 vaccination. These receptors originate from an adult in good health.

This chain links TRBV3-1 (or the pseudogene TRBV3-2) with TRBJ1-1, with 10 bases that match TRBD1. The CDR3 has 15 residues. Germline V gene sequence: CDR1 LGHDT, CDR2 YNNKEL (reference sequence). The trim removed 4 bases at V and 8 bases at J, leaving 10 bases unmatched. CDR3 sequence reads: CASSRLTGGASEAFF. The CDR3 DNA reads TGTGCCAGCAGCCGTCTGACAGGGGGCGCTTCGGAAGCTTTCTTT.

The chain uses TRBV6-5 and TRBJ1-1; no clear D gene. The CDR3 sequence is 13 residues long. Germline V lookup: CDR1 MNHEY, CDR2 SVGAGI. The V gene lost 2 bases and the J gene lost 5 bases, with 9 bases spanning the gap. CDR3 region: CASSYSEGTEAFF. DNA for the CDR3: TGTGCCAGCAGTTACAGCGAGGGTACTGAAGCTTTCTTT.

The chain is built from TRBV7-7 and TRBJ2-2; a possible D gene is TRBD2 (5 bases). CDR3 size: 15 residues. The V gene lost 3 bases and the J gene lost 4 bases, with 12 bases spanning the gap. Germline CDR1 and CDR2: SSHAT and FNYEAQ (reference sequence). The CDR3 coding sequence is TGTGCCAGCAGCTTCGAGCGGAGTTTCACCGGGGAGCTGTTTTTT. Translated: CASSFERSFTGELFF.

This clone was seen only once. The chain joins TRBV7-9 to TRBJ1-1; D unresolved. Germline loops: CDR1 SEHNR, CDR2 FQNEAQ (reference sequence). This CDR3 region has 10 residues. V was shortened by 6 bases and J by 5 bases, with 4 bases between the two germline ends. The CDR3 DNA follows: TGTGCCAGCAGGGGGACTGAAGCTTTCTTT. Translation gives CASRGTEAFF.

The J gene is TRBJ2-7, the V gene TRBV29-1, with a possible D match to TRBD1 (6 bases). Germline V CDR1 and CDR2: SQVTM, ANQGSEA. The CDR3 loop spans 12 amino acids. V was clipped by 7 bases and J by 0 bases, with 10 bases between them. Written as DNA, the CDR3 is TGCAGCGGATGGACAGACTCCTACGAGCAGTACTTC. Translated: CSGWTDSYEQYF.